These 9 T cell receptor beta chains were sequenced from one sample in a study of primary melanoma T cells and metastatic recurrence. TCRdb keeps only in-frame clones here, not all; method: immunoSEQ multiplex PCR. The table lists some 120 clones, 85% to 95% of them singletons. The sequenced material came from melanoma tumor tissue. These receptors were obtained from a human donor with melanoma.

This chain connects TRBV11-3 to TRBJ2-1, with TRBD1 matching over 10 bases. J was trimmed by 2 bases and V by 7 bases; bases with no gene match: 8. The CDR3 has 16 residues. Germline assignment: CDR1 SGHNT and CDR2 YENEEA. The chain's CDR3 is CASTQGGTGAYNEQFF. In DNA, the CDR3 is TGTGCCAGCACCCAAGGGGGGACAGGGGCCTACAATGAGCAGTTCTTC.

This chain links TRBV11-3 with TRBJ2-1; 11 bases are a match to TRBD2. In germline, CDR1 is SGHNT, CDR2 YENEEA. The CDR3 is 15 amino acids. The V and J ends lost 4 bases and 5 bases, in that order; junction bases with no gene match: 4. CDR3 in DNA: TGTGCCAGCAGCTCAACTAGCGGGGGTAACAATGAGCAGTTCTTC. It codes for CASSSTSGGNNEQFF.

The chain is built from TRBV28 and TRBJ1-1; possibly TRBD1 for D (5 bases). The CDR3 extends over 16 amino acids. In germline, CDR1 is MDHEN, CDR2 SYDVKM. V dropped 2 bases and J dropped 4 bases, with 17 bases sitting between them. This CDR3 reads CASSLRPGTPPTEAFF. The CDR3 nucleotides read TGTGCCAGCAGTTTACGGCCAGGGACTCCTCCCACTGAAGCTTTCTTT. The full variable domain, completed using reference TRBV28 and TRBJ1-1, is DVKVTQSSRYLVKRTGEKVFLECVQDMDHENMFWYRQDPGLGLRLIYFSYDVKMKEKGDIPEGYSVSREKKERFSLILESASTNQTSMYLCASSLRPGTPPTEAFFGQGTRLTVV.

The CDR3 DNA reads as TGTGCCAGCAGCCCTGGAGTAGCGGGAGGCAATGAGCAGTTCTTC. It specifies CASSPGVAGGNEQFF. J is TRBJ2-1 and V is TRBV11-3, with TRBD2 matching 10 bases. This CDR3 has 15 amino acids. Germline V gene sequence: CDR1 SGHNT, CDR2 YENEEA. The V gene end was trimmed by 5 bases and the J gene end by 6 bases; junction bases not matched to a gene: 7. Full variable domain (remainder filled in from reference TRBV11-3 and TRBJ2-1): EAGVVQSPRYKIIEKKQPVAFWCNPISGHNTLYWYLQNLGQGPELLIRYENEEAVDDSQLPKDRFSAERLKGVDSTLKIQPAELGDSAVYLCASSPGVAGGNEQFFGPGTRLTVL.

The chain combines TRBV19 with TRBJ2-6; D gene uncertain. The CDR3 length is 17 residues. The germline V gene has CDR1 LNHDA and CDR2 SQIVND (reference sequence). V lost 5 bases to trimming and J lost 5 bases, with 19 bases between them. The CDR3 nucleotides read TGTGCCAGTAGTCTTGAGAAGACAAAAAGTCGGGCCAACGTCCTGACTTTC. It codes for CASSLEKTKSRANVLTF.

The chain joins TRBV19 to TRBJ1-5; no definite D call. Trimming stripped 5 bases from V and 4 bases from J, with 15 bases between. This CDR3 is 15 amino acids long. CDR1 LNHDA and CDR2 SQIVND come from the germline V gene (reference sequence). CDR3 bases: TGTGCCAGTAGTGCCGGCCGGCAGATTAATCAGCCCCAGCATTTT. Its translation: CASSAGRQINQPQHF.

With regard to this clone: The germline gene is not matched at one end of the junction; a read error may be the cause. The genes are TRBV6-8 and TRBJ2-7; 9 bases are shared with TRBD1. Germline assignment: CDR1 MNHGY and CDR2 SAAAGT. The CDR3 consists of 15 residues. CDR3 region: CASSYGRTGAYEQYF. CDR3 DNA sequence: TGTGCCAGCAGTTACGGCAGGACAGGGGCCTACGAGCAGTACTTT.

This clone was seen once. At one end, the junction sequence differs from germline, possibly due to a read error. The chain recombines TRBV6-8 with TRBJ2-7; a weak D match, TRBD1 (5 bases). This CDR3 contains 16 residues. Germline assignment: CDR1 MNHGY and CDR2 SAAAGT. This CDR3 is CASSHSPQGAAYEQYF. The CDR3 nucleotides are TGTGCCAGCAGTCACTCCCCCCAAGGGGCGGCCTACGAGCAGTACTTC.

The rearrangement links TRBV19 to TRBJ2-7; tentatively, D is TRBD2 (5 bases). Trimming left V 4 bases short and J 4 bases short, with 14 bases between. The CDR3 consists of 14 residues. Per the germline V gene, CDR1 is LNHDA and CDR2 is SQIVND (reference sequence). Here the CDR3 reads CASSNGGSVYEQYF. The CDR3 DNA reads TGTGCCAGTAGTAACGGAGGATCGGTATACGAGCAGTACTTC.